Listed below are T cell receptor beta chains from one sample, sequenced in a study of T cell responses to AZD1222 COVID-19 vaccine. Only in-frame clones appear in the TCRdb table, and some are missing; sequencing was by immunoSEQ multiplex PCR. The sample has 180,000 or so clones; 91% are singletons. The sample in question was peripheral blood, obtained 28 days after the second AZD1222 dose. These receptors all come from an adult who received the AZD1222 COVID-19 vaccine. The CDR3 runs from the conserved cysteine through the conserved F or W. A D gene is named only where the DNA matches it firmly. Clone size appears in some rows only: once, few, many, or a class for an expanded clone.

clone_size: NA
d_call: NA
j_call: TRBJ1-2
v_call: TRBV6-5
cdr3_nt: TGTGCCAGCAGTACCCAAACAGGGAACTATGGCTACACCTTC
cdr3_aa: CASSTQTGNYGYTF

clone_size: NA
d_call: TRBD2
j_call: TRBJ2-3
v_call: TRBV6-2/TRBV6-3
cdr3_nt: TGTGCCAGCAGCCCCTTAGCGGGGGCCACCCTGGTTACGCAGTATTTT
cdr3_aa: CASSPLAGATLVTQYF

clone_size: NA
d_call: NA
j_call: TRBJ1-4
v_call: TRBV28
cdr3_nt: TGTGCCAGCAGTCCAGGGGACATCGCTGAAAAACTGTTTTTT
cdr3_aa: CASSPGDIAEKLFF

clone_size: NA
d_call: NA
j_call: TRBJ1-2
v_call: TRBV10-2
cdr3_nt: TGCGCCAGCAGTGATGTAGGGGCAACAAACTATGGCTACACCTTC
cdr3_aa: CASSDVGATNYGYTF

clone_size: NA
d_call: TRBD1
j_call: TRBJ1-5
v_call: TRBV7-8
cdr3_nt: TGTGCCAGCAGCGGACAGGGCGGGCAGCCCCAGCATTTT
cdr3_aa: CASSGQGGQPQHF

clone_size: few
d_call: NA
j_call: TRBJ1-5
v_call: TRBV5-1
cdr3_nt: TGCGCCAGCAGCTTGGCCCGGAGGGGGCAGCCCCAGCATTTT
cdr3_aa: CASSLARRGQPQHF

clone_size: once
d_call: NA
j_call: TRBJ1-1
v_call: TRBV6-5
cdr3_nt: TGTGCCAGCAGTCGGCTGATGGCTGAAGCTTTCTTT
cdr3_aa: CASSRLMAEAFF

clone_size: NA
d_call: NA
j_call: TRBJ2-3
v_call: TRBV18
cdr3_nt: TGTGCCAGCTCTCTATCGAAGGGCGGAACCACAGATACGCAGTATTTT
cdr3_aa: CASSLSKGGTTDTQYF

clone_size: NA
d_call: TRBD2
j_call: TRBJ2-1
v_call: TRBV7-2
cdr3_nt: TGTGCCAGCAGCCTCCGGGGGGGGAACTACAATGAGCAGTTCTTC
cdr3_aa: CASSLRGGNYNEQFF

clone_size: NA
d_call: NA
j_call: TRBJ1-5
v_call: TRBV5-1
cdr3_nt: TGCGCCAGCAGCTTGGTTGGAGGCAATCAGCCCCAGCATTTT
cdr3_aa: CASSLVGGNQPQHF

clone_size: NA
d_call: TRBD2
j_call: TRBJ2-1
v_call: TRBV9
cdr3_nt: TGTCCCAGCAGCCCTGGGTACGGGGGGGGGCCCTACAATGAGCAGTTCTTC
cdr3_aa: CPSSPGYGGGPYNEQFF

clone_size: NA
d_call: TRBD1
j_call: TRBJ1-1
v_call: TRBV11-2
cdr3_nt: TGTGCCAGCAGCTCACTGGCAGGGGGCTGGGGGAGCACTGAAGCTTTCTTT
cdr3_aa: CASSSLAGGWGSTEAFF

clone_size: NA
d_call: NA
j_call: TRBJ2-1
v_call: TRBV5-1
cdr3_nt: TGCGCCAGCAGTTTGACGACAGGAGACAATGAGCAGTTCTTC
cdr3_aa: CASSLTTGDNEQFF

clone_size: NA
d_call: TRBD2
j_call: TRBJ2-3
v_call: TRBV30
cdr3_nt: TGTGCCTGGACCAAAGGACTAGCGGGACGCACAGATACGCAGTATTTT
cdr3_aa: CAWTKGLAGRTDTQYF

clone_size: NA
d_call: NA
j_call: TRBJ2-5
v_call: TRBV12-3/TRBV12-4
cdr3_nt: TGTGCCAGCAGCCGCTGGAGCCAAGAGACCCAGTACTTC
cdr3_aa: CASSRWSQETQYF

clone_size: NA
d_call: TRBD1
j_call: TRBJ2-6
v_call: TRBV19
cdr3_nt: TGTGCCAGTAAGCCAGGGGGTACTGGGGCCAACGTCCTGACTTTC
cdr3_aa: CASKPGGTGANVLTF

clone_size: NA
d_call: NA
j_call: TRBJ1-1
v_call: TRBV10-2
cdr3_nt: TGCGCCAGCAGTGAGTCGGGTGGCACTGAAGCTTTCTTT
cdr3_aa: CASSESGGTEAFF

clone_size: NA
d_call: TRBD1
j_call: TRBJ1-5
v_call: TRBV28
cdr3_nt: TGTGCCAGCAGAGGGGACAGGGGAAATCAGCCCCAGCATTTT
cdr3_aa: CASRGDRGNQPQHF

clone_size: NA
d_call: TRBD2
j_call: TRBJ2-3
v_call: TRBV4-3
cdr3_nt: TGCGCCAGCAGCCAGGTCGTCGGGGGGGGCGGCACAGATACGCAGTATTTT
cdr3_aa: CASSQVVGGGGTDTQYF

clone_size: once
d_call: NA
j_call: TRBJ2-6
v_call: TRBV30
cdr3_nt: TGTGCCTGGAGGAGACAGGGAGGATCTGGGGCCAACGTCCTGACTTTC
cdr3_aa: CAWRRQGGSGANVLTF

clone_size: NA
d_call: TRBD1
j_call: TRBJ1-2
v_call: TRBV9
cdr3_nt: TGTGCCAGCAGCGTTACAGGGGGCTTACGCTATGGCTACACCTTC
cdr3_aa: CASSVTGGLRYGYTF

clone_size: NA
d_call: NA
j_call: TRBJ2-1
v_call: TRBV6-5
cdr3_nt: TGTGCCAGCAGTTACTCGTCTCCCAATAATGAGCAGTTCTTC
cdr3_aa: CASSYSSPNNEQFF

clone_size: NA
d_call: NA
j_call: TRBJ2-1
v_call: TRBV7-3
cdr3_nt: TGTGCCAGCAGCTTAATCGGGAGATACAATGAGCAGTTCTTC
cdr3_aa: CASSLIGRYNEQFF

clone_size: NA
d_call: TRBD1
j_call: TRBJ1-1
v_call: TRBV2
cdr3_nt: TGTGCCAGCAGTTTACTCGGGACAGGAATGAACACTGAAGCTTTCTTT
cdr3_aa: CASSLLGTGMNTEAFF

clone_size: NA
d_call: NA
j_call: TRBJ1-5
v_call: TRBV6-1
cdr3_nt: TGTGCCAGCAGTGACCATGGGCACTATAGCAATCAGCCCCAGCATTTT
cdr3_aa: CASSDHGHYSNQPQHF

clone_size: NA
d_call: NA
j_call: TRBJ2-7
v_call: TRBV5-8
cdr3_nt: TGTGCCAGCAGCCGGGACATTACCTACGAGCAGTACTTC
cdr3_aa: CASSRDITYEQYF

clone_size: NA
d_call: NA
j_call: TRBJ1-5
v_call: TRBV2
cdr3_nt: TGTGCCAGCAGTTCTCGGCGCGGGGGAAGGGCTCAGCCCCAGCATTTT
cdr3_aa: CASSSRRGGRAQPQHF

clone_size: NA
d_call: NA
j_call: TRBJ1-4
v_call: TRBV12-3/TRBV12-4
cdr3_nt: TGTGCCAGCAGCCCAGTGAGTAATGAAAAACTGTTTTTT
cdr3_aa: CASSPVSNEKLFF

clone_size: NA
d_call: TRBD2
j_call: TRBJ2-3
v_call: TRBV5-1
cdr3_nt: TGCGCCAGCAGCTTGAGCGGGACTAGCACAGATACGCAGTATTTT
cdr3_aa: CASSLSGTSTDTQYF

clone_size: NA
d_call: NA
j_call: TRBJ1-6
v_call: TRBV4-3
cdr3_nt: TGCGCCAGCAGCCAGGCCCCGGGGGGACCGGGGAATTCACCCCTCCACTTT
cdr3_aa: CASSQAPGGPGNSPLHF

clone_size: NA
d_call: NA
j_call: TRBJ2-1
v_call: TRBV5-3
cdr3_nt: TGTGCCAGAAGCTTGGAAAGGGAAAATTCCTACAATGAGCAGTTCTTC
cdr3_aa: CARSLERENSYNEQFF

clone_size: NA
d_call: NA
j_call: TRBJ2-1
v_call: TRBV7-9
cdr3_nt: TGTGCCAGCAGGCATGGGGGAGTTAACAATGAGCAGTTCTTC
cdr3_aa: CASRHGGVNNEQFF

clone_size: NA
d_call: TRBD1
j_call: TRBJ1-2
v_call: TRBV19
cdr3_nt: TGTGCCAGCAAGGACAGGGGAGGCTCGAACTATGGCTACACCTTC
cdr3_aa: CASKDRGGSNYGYTF

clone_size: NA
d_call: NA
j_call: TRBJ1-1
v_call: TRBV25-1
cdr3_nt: TGTGCCAGCAGACGACAGGAGAACACTGAAGCTTTCTTT
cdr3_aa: CASRRQENTEAFF

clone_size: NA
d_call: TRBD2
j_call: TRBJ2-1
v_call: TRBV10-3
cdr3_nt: TGTGCCATCAGTGAGGGACTAGCGAGTTACAATGAGCAGTTCTTC
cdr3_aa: CAISEGLASYNEQFF

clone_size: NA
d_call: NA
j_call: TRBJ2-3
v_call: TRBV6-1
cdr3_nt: TGTGCCAGCAGTGAAGCGGTTGGGTGGGGGGCAGATACGCAGTATTTT
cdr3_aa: CASSEAVGWGADTQYF

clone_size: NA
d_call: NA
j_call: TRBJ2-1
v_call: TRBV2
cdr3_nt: TGTGCCAGCAGTGTGTGGCAGGGGAGCGGTGAGCAGTTCTTC
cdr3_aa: CASSVWQGSGEQFF

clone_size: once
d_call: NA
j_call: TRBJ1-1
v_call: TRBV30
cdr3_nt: TGTGCCGGGGAAAGCACTGAAGCTTTCTTT
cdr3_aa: CAGESTEAFF

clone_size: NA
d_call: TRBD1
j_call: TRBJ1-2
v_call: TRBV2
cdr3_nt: TGTGCCAGCAACCGAAGAGAACAGCCCCAGGGGGAGACCTTC
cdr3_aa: CASNRREQPQGETF

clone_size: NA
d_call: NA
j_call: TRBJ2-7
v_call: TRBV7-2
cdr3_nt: TGTGCCAGCAGCTCCCTAGCGTACGGGTTTCAGTACTTC
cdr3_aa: CASSSLAYGFQYF